Sequencing of this T cell receptor (beta chain) was carried out in a study of T cell responses to AZD1222 COVID-19 vaccine. Regarding the study as a whole: Donors were largely white British and mainly female; clonal diversity was possibly underestimated. Regions 160-218 and 743-854 held dominance among vaccine-associated CD4 TCRs, which spanned spike. The study identified only five to seven AZD1222 recipients as seropositive at baseline.

Sequencing was performed with immunoSEQ multiplex PCR; in TCRdb, only in-frame clones are kept and a portion is missing. This table has about 140,000 clones, 92% appearing once. Comment on this clone: No antigen is known for it.

This specimen consisted of peripheral blood, obtained 28 days after the second AZD1222 dose. This clonotype was sampled from an adult who received the AZD1222 COVID-19 vaccine.

The DNA of the CDR3 is TGTGCCACCCGGGCTAGCGGGAGGTACAATGAGCAGTTCTTC. Translating gives CATRASGRYNEQFF. The chain carries TRBV6-5 and TRBJ2-1, with 11 bases identical to TRBD2. Germline trimming cut 10 bases from V and 4 bases from J; bases unmatched to any gene: 6. Germline CDR1 and CDR2: MNHEY and SVGAGI. This CDR3 region has 14 residues.